The sequence of this TCR beta chain was determined in a study of OX40 agonist ivuxolimab in advanced cancers. Turning to the study itself: Participants averaged approximately 65 years of age (range roughly 23 to 90) and were roughly 80% male. Overall study findings and caveats: Within 6 weeks, CD4+ and CD8+ blood T cells expanded clonally at 0.1 to 3.0 mg/kg. No determination was made of the antigen specificity of the expanded peripheral T cells. There were, on average, more expanded clones in CD8+ T cells than in CD4+.

V was clipped by 3 bases and J by 4 bases; unmatched bases: 6. Germline CDR1 is SGHNT and CDR2 is YYREEE (reference sequence). The length of the CDR3 is 14 residues. A word on this clone: The antigen is undetermined.

The method was immunoSEQ multiplex PCR; TCRdb's version includes in-frame clones alone and lacks a portion of them. The table records under 40,000 clones, more than 60% of them present only once. This chain joins TRBV5-4 and TRBJ2-7; the match to TRBD2 covers 8 bases. The source was CD4+ or CD8+ T cells sorted from blood, collected in a trial of the OX40 agonist ivuxolimab. The sequence came from an adult with an advanced solid tumor such as melanoma, head and neck, liver or kidney cancer. The CDR3 sequence is CASSYGTRGYEQYF. CDR3 nucleotide sequence: TGTGCCAGCAGCTACGGGACTAGGGGGTACGAGCAGTACTTC.